This TCR beta chain was identified during a study of cytomegalovirus exposure and HLA in healthy donors. This clone was counted a few times. Its antigen is still unknown. The CDR3 has 19 residues. CDR1 and CDR2 (germline): SEHNR, FQNEAQ (reference sequence). V lost 4 bases and J 7 bases, leaving 29 bases between the germline ends. Researchers ran the PCR with 60 Vbeta and 13 Jbeta primers. Profiled with immunoSEQ multiplex PCR; TCRdb holds only in-frame clones, not every one. In the table there are tens of thousands of clones, about 80% of which are singletons. Study-level results: Roughly uniform sequencing depth across donors was assumed, possibly incorrectly. Reports described diagnosis of cytomegalovirus status by the classifier as highly specific and sensitive. Further analysis was carried out later, and it showed several of the most significant clusters appearing linked to common viral pathogens. Certain sequence variants were highly shared and formed a cluster, and this cluster was likely a sequencing artifact.

Sequenced input: PBMCs. The sequence was collected from a male donor in good health and CMV-seronegative. The rearrangement joins TRBV7-9 to TRBJ2-1; tentatively, D is TRBD1 or TRBD2 (10 bases each). CDR3 DNA sequence: TGTGCCAGCAGCTCGACAGGGGGCGAGAGCGGGAGGGCCGTGAATGAGCAGTTCTTC. Encoded protein: CASSSTGGESGRAVNEQFF.